The table lists the clone carrying this TCR beta chain with a count of one. Participants were placed into cohorts based on the clinical history they reported. TCRdb's copy holds only in-frame clones and misses some; the assay was immunoSEQ multiplex PCR. The sample lists 250,000 to 350,000 clones, over 75% occurring once. The data belong to a study of blood T cell repertoires in COVID-19. At the level of the study: The origin of the acute and convalescent COVID-19 samples was the United States, Italy and Spain.

Trimming cost V 4 bases and J 4 bases, with 16 bases left between them. This CDR3 region has 15 residues. CDR1 and CDR2 (germline): PRHDT, FYEKMQ (reference sequence). The J gene is TRBJ1-2, the V gene TRBV13; TRBD1 might be the D (6 bases). Sequencing input: PBMCs or T cells enriched from blood (not recorded which). The clonotype originates from a woman in her thirties who had recovered from COVID-19. CDR3 DNA sequence: TGTGCCAGCAGCTACCAAATGACAGGCGGCTATGGCTACACCTTC. Protein: CASSYQMTGGYGYTF.